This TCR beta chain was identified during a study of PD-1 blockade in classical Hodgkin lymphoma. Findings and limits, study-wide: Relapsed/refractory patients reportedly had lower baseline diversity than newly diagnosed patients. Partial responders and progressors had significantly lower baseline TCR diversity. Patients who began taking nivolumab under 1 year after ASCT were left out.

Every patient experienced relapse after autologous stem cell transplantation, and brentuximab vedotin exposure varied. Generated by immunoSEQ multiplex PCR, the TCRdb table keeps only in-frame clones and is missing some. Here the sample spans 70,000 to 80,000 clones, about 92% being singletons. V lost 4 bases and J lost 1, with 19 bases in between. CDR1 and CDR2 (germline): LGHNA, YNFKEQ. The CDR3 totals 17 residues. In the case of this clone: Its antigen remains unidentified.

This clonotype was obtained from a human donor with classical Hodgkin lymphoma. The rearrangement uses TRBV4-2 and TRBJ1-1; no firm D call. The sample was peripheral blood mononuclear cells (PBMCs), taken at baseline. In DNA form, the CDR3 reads TGTGCCAGCAGCCCTTCACCTTACGGTGAGTCGAACACTGAAGCTTTCTTT. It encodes CASSPSPYGESNTEAFF.